These T cell receptor beta chains were read from a single sample in a study of radiation and T cells in renal cell carcinoma. Clones were read by immunoSEQ multiplex PCR, and TCRdb kept only the in-frame ones, dropping some. The sample consists of 130,000 or so clones, around four fifths of them appearing once. This material consisted of blood, taken from a patient whose treatment included radiotherapy and nephrectomy. The receptors originated from a woman aged 45 to 65 with renal cell carcinoma. Each CDR3 is given with its conserved first and last residue. A D gene is named only where the DNA matches it firmly. Size is omitted from some rows. Given values are once, few, many or a class for expanded clones.

TRBJ1-1,.,TRBV18,.,CASSQVVGNTEAFF,TGTGCCAGCTCACAAGTGGTGGGGAACACTGAAGCTTTCTTT
TRBJ2-5,.,TRBV9,TRBD2,CASSVDQAGGGETQYF,TGTGCCAGCAGCGTAGATCAGGCGGGGGGAGGGGAGACCCAGTACTTC
TRBJ2-3,.,TRBV2,.,CASSELTTGTDTQYF,TGTGCCAGCAGTGAATTGACGACAGGAACAGATACGCAGTATTTT
TRBJ2-7,once,TRBV5-8,.,CASSSFGGRVYEQYF,TGTGCCAGCAGCTCGTTCGGGGGGCGCGTCTACGAGCAGTACTTC
TRBJ1-2,.,TRBV6-5,.,CASSYSGNYGYTF,TGTGCCAGCAGTTACTCAGGGAACTATGGCTACACCTTC
TRBJ1-5,.,TRBV7-9,.,CASTQGTQSNQPQHF,TGTGCCAGCACCCAAGGAACACAGAGCAATCAGCCCCAGCATTTT
TRBJ1-1,few,TRBV29-1,TRBD1,CSVRTGLSEAFF,TGCAGCGTCCGGACAGGGCTGTCTGAAGCTTTCTTT
TRBJ2-7,.,TRBV30,.,CAWSYGISYEQYF,TGTGCCTGGAGTTACGGGATCTCCTACGAGCAGTACTTC
TRBJ2-7,.,TRBV7-9,TRBD1,CASSLSRTGAYEQYF,TGTGCCAGCAGCTTATCCCGGACAGGGGCATACGAGCAGTACTTC
TRBJ2-1,.,TRBV4-2,TRBD2,CASSQAGTSGGYEQFF,TGTGCCAGCAGCCAAGCCGGGACTAGCGGAGGGTATGAGCAGTTCTTC
TRBJ2-2,.,TRBV16,TRBD1,CASSQFDQGAAGELFF,TGTGCCAGCAGCCAATTCGATCAGGGGGCGGCCGGGGAGCTGTTTTTT
TRBJ1-2,once,TRBV18,.,CASSPSGDYGYTF,TGTGCCAGCTCACCATCCGGTGACTATGGCTACACCTTC
TRBJ1-3,.,TRBV7-2,.,CASSSSPVGSGNTIYF,TGTGCCAGCAGCTCATCTCCGGTTGGGTCTGGAAACACCATATATTTT
TRBJ2-3,once,TRBV9,.,CASSVEGPTQYF,TGTGCCAGCAGCGTAGAGGGGCCTACGCAGTATTTT
TRBJ2-7,.,TRBV5-1,.,CASSPERASEQYF,TGCGCCAGCAGCCCGGAACGGGCCTCCGAGCAGTACTTC
TRBJ1-5,once,TRBV5-4,.,CASSLGISNQPQHF,TGTGCCAGCAGCCTCGGGATTAGCAATCAGCCCCAGCATTTT
TRBJ1-5,.,TRBV4-2,.,CASSQEGGQKNQPQHF,TGTGCCAGCAGCCAAGAGGGTGGACAGAAAAATCAGCCCCAGCATTTT
TRBJ2-1,.,TRBV6-5,.,CASRFSGGEQFF,TGTGCCAGCAGATTTAGCGGCGGGGAGCAGTTCTTC
TRBJ1-1,.,TRBV7-2,.,CASRVGSGGTEAFF,TGTGCCAGCAGAGTTGGGTCCGGTGGCACTGAAGCTTTCTTT
TRBJ1-4,once,TRBV6-1,.,CASSEALNLDGKLFF,TGTGCCAGCAGTGAAGCCCTCAATCTCGACGGGAAACTGTTTTTT
TRBJ2-3,.,TRBV7-2,TRBD2,CASSYSGADTQYF,TGTGCCAGCAGCTATAGCGGGGCAGATACGCAGTATTTT
TRBJ2-3,.,TRBV7-2,TRBD2,CASSLALLAGTDTQYF,TGTGCCAGCAGCTTAGCGCTTCTAGCGGGGACAGATACGCAGTATTTT
TRBJ2-3,.,TRBV10-1,TRBD2,CASSEKGLTSTDTQYF,TGCGCCAGCAGTGAGAAGGGACTAACTAGCACAGATACGCAGTATTTT
TRBJ2-1,.,TRBV5-1,TRBD2,CASSSDSGRAYNEQFF,TGCGCCAGCAGCTCCGATAGCGGGAGGGCTTACAATGAGCAGTTCTTC
TRBJ2-7,.,TRBV5-6,.,CASSLGERTGSYEQYF,TGTGCCAGCAGCTTGGGGGAACGAACGGGGTCCTACGAGCAGTACTTC
TRBJ2-7,.,TRBV7-2,TRBD1,CASSLDQDRPYEQYF,TGTGCCAGCAGCTTAGATCAGGACAGGCCCTACGAGCAGTACTTC
TRBJ2-7,.,TRBV6-5,TRBD1,CASRIPGQASYEQYF,TGTGCCAGCAGGATACCGGGACAGGCCTCCTACGAGCAGTACTTC
TRBJ1-6,.,TRBV4-3,.,CASSHDRFQDNSPLHF,TGCGCCAGCAGCCACGACAGGTTTCAGGATAATTCACCCCTCCACTTT
TRBJ2-1,.,TRBV20-1,TRBD1,CSGQGAYEQFF,TGCAGTGGACAGGGGGCCTATGAGCAGTTCTTC
TRBJ1-5,.,TRBV28,.,CASMGNNQPQHF,TGTGCCAGCATGGGAAACAATCAGCCCCAGCATTTT
TRBJ2-5,.,TRBV29-1,.,CSVVIETQYF,TGCAGCGTTGTGATAGAGACCCAGTACTTC
TRBJ1-1,few,TRBV9,.,CASNTEGDTEAFF,TGTGCCAGCAATACAGAGGGGGACACTGAAGCTTTCTTT
TRBJ2-2,once,TRBV27,.,CASSLLRGAGGEGELFF,TGTGCCAGCAGTTTACTCCGAGGGGCCGGGGGTGAGGGGGAGCTGTTTTTT
TRBJ2-7,.,TRBV6-5,TRBD1,CATLGQGESYEQYF,TGTGCCACCCTTGGACAGGGGGAATCCTACGAGCAGTACTTC
TRBJ1-3,.,TRBV2,.,CASSGGANGNTIYF,TGTGCCAGCAGTGGGGGCGCGAACGGAAACACCATATATTTT
TRBJ1-3,.,TRBV5-6,.,CASSLGQYGGNTIYF,TGTGCCAGCAGCTTGGGGCAGTACGGGGGAAACACCATATATTTT
TRBJ2-7,.,TRBV9,.,CASSVGPETSIYEQYF,TGTGCCAGCAGCGTAGGGCCTGAAACTTCAATCTACGAGCAGTACTTC
TRBJ1-4,.,TRBV10-1,.,CASSEFTGEKLFF,TGCGCCAGCAGTGAATTCACTGGGGAAAAACTGTTTTTT
TRBJ1-3,.,TRBV2,.,CASNRQGPNTIYF,TGTGCCAGCAATCGTCAGGGTCCAAACACCATATATTTT
TRBJ2-3,.,TRBV9,.,CASSPTGGDTQYF,TGTGCCAGCAGCCCGACGGGCGGAGATACGCAGTATTTT
TRBJ2-7,.,TRBV2,.,CASQAPGYEQYF,TGTGCCAGCCAGGCCCCCGGCTACGAGCAGTACTTC